What follows are 22 T cell receptor beta chains derived from one specimen sequenced in a study of OX40 agonist ivuxolimab in advanced cancers. Assay used: immunoSEQ multiplex PCR; TCRdb lists only in-frame clones, some missing. The sample includes roughly 76,000 clones, roughly 91% of them seen just once. Sequences were derived from CD4+ or CD8+ T cells sorted from blood, sampled in a trial of the OX40 agonist ivuxolimab. These receptors originate from an adult with an advanced solid tumor such as melanoma, head and neck, liver or kidney cancer.

This chain joins TRBV19 and TRBJ2-6; maybe TRBD2 (5 bases). CDR3 length equals 13 residues. The ends were cut back, 7 bases at V and 3 bases at J, with 7 bases in the middle. Per the germline V gene, CDR1 is LNHDA and CDR2 is SQIVND (reference sequence). CDR3 region: CASKEGGANVLTF. In nucleotides, the CDR3 is TGTGCCAGTAAAGAGGGTGGGGCCAACGTCCTGACTTTC.

The chain recombines TRBV2 with TRBJ2-3, with 13 bases lining up with TRBD2. This CDR3 is built from 15 residues. V shed 6 bases and J 3 bases; nucleotides not matched to a gene: 3. The germline V gene encodes CDR1 SNHLY and CDR2 FYNNEI. The CDR3 reads CASSPGLAGTDTQYF. For the CDR3, the DNA is TGTGCCAGCAGCCCGGGACTAGCGGGAACAGATACGCAGTATTTT.

The CDR3 sequence: CASSPQAMGTDTQYF. CDR3 bases: TGTGCCAGCTCACCACAGGCTATGGGTACAGATACGCAGTATTTT. The rearrangement links TRBV18 to TRBJ2-3; D gene unclear. This CDR3 is built from 15 residues. Trimming removed 1 base from V and 3 bases from J, with 11 bases in between. Germline-derived CDR1 and CDR2 are KGHSH and LQKENI.

This chain links TRBV11-2 with TRBJ2-3; D call uncertain. The germline V and J ends were trimmed by 0 bases and 0 bases, with 7 bases remaining between them. The CDR3 is made up of 15 amino acids. Germline V CDR1 and CDR2: SGHAT, FQNNGV. The CDR3 loop reads CASSLDPDSTDTQYF. The CDR3 DNA reads as TGTGCCAGCAGCTTAGATCCCGATAGCACAGATACGCAGTATTTT.

This rearrangement joins TRBV11-2 to TRBJ2-7; 9 nucleotides match TRBD1. CDR3 size: 16 residues. From germline, CDR1 is SGHAT and CDR2 FQNNGV. The trim removed 1 base at V and 7 bases at J, leaving 11 bases unmatched. This CDR3 is CASSLGVLQGAQEQYF. In DNA, the CDR3 is TGTGCCAGCAGCTTAGGAGTCCTACAGGGGGCGCAGGAGCAGTACTTC.

The chain links TRBV5-1 to TRBJ2-5; 10 bases align to TRBD2. This CDR3 region has 15 residues. Germline V lookup: CDR1 SGHRS, CDR2 YFSETQ. After removal of 2 bases from V and 0 bases from J, the junction contained 1 base not matched to a gene. The CDR3 reads CASSLSGRDQETQYF. In DNA, the CDR3 is TGCGCCAGCAGCTTAAGCGGGAGGGACCAAGAGACCCAGTACTTC. Drawing the rest from reference TRBV5-1 and TRBJ2-5, the complete variable domain is KAGVTQTPRYLIKTRGQQVTLSCSPISGHRSVSWYQQTPGQGLQFLFEYFSETQRNKGNFPGRFSGRQFSNSRSEMNVSTLELGDSALYLCASSLSGRDQETQYFGPGTRLLVL.

The genes are TRBV6-1 and TRBJ2-2; D unclear. V lost 7 bases, J lost 5 bases, and 14 bases lay in between. The CDR3 is 14 amino acids. Germline assignment: CDR1 MNHNS and CDR2 SASEGT. The CDR3, as DNA: TGTGCCAGCATCGGACCCCCTGGGACCGGGGAGCTGTTTTTT. Its protein product is CASIGPPGTGELFF.

The V gene is TRBV30, the J gene TRBJ2-7, with D tentatively TRBD2 (6 bases). Trimming left V 4 bases short and J 0 bases short, with 16 bases between. Germline CDR1 is GTSNPN and CDR2 is SVGIG (reference sequence). The CDR3 sequence is 15 residues long. CDR3 region: CAWTPPGTHSYEQYF. DNA for the CDR3: TGTGCCTGGACCCCCCCCGGGACTCACTCCTACGAGCAGTACTTC.

The chain combines TRBV5-4 with TRBJ2-1; the match to TRBD1 covers 10 bases. With V trimmed by 4 bases and J by 4 bases, 11 bases remained unmatched. Germline values: CDR1 SGHNT, CDR2 YYREEE (reference sequence). The CDR3 is 17 amino acids. As DNA, the CDR3 is TGTGCCAGCAGCCCCCCCCCGGGACAGGGGATATACAATGAGCAGTTCTTC. Translating it yields CASSPPPGQGIYNEQFF.

This chain joins TRBV28 and TRBJ2-7; 7 bases map to TRBD2. The CDR3 contains 13 residues. V lost 6 bases, J lost 3 bases, and 5 bases stayed unmatched. Germline CDR1 and CDR2: MDHEN and SYDVKM. CDR3 coding DNA: TGTGCCAGCAGGTCCGGGGGGAACTACGAGCAGTACTTC. Translated: CASRSGGNYEQYF. Filled out from reference TRBV28 and TRBJ2-7, the complete variable domain reads DVKVTQSSRYLVKRTGEKVFLECVQDMDHENMFWYRQDPGLGLRLIYFSYDVKMKEKGDIPEGYSVSREKKERFSLILESASTNQTSMYLCASRSGGNYEQYFGPGTRLTVT.

The chain is built from TRBV7-4 and TRBJ2-7; a possible D gene is TRBD2 (6 bases). CDR1 is SGHVT, CDR2 SQSDAQ, per germline. The V end was cut by 4 bases, the J end by 2 bases, with 30 bases between. This CDR3 has 20 amino acids. CDR3 in DNA: TGTGCCAGCAGCTGCCGGGGGACGGCACCTAGGGCGGGGTACCCCTACGAGCAGTACTTC. Translation gives CASSCRGTAPRAGYPYEQYF.

This chain connects TRBV7-9 to TRBJ2-5, with 7 bases that match TRBD2. The CDR3 is 14 residues long. The germline V gene has CDR1 SEHNR and CDR2 FQNEAQ (reference sequence). V shed 6 bases, J shed 2 bases, and the junction held 6 bases outside the gene matches. The CDR3 DNA reads TGTGCCAGCAGTCCAAGGGGACTACAAGAGACCCAGTACTTC. Amino acids: CASSPRGLQETQYF.

Only one count was recorded for this clone. The CDR3 bases are TGTGCCAGCAGCGGACGTGAGGGTGGAGAGACCCAGTACTTC. Translating gives CASSGREGGETQYF. The gene calls are TRBV6-6 and TRBJ2-5; tentatively, D is TRBD2 (5 bases). Trimming took off 6 bases at V and 4 bases at J, with 15 bases between the two ends. The germline V gene encodes CDR1 MNHNY and CDR2 SVGAGI (reference sequence). The CDR3 contains 14 residues.

The chain employs TRBV2 and TRBJ2-3; D gene ambiguous. The CDR3 has 12 amino acids. Germline V gene data show CDR1 as SNHLY and CDR2 as FYNNEI. With 4 bases removed from V and 1 base from J, the gap between germline ends came to 3 bases. The CDR3 DNA sequence: TGTGCCAGCAGTGGACGCACAGATACGCAGTATTTT. It is translated as CASSGRTDTQYF.

CDR3 sequence: CAWSVYEDRGYNEQFF. CDR3 nucleotides: TGTGCCTGGAGTGTATATGAGGACAGGGGTTACAATGAGCAGTTCTTC. This chain links TRBV30 with TRBJ2-1; the match to TRBD1 covers 9 bases. CDR3 length equals 16 residues. Per the germline V gene, CDR1 is GTSNPN and CDR2 is SVGIG (reference sequence). J was trimmed by 4 bases and V by 0 bases; bases with no gene match: 7.

The chain combines TRBV30 with TRBJ1-3; unclear D gene. V lost 2 bases and J lost 0, with 5 bases in between. Germline V gene sequence: CDR1 GTSNPN, CDR2 SVGIG (reference sequence). The CDR3 covers 13 residues. DNA for the CDR3: TGTGCCTGGAGTCAGGACTCTGGAAACACCATATATTTT. This sequence encodes CAWSQDSGNTIYF.

This clone was seen only a few times. This sequence joins TRBV6-1 and TRBJ2-1, with TRBD2 matching 12 bases. J was trimmed by 6 bases and V by 7 bases; bases with no gene match: 4. Looked up from germline, CDR1 is MNHNS and CDR2 is SASEGT. The CDR3 extends over 14 amino acids. CDR3 amino acids: CASTSGLAGNEQFF. CDR3 DNA: TGTGCCAGCACCTCGGGACTAGCGGGCAATGAGCAGTTCTTC.

The V gene is TRBV4-3, the J gene TRBJ2-1; D is possibly TRBD1 (7 bases). The CDR3 covers 16 residues. Germline values: CDR1 LGHNA, CDR2 YSLEER. The V and J ends lost 4 bases and 6 bases respectively, with 19 bases between them. The CDR3, as DNA: TGCGCCAGCAGCCTCTTCCCGCAGGGGGGCAGCAATGAGCAGTTCTTC. Protein: CASSLFPQGGSNEQFF.

The sample holds one count of this clone. This chain links TRBV28 with TRBJ2-3, with TRBD1 as a possible D gene (5 bases). Germline CDR1 MDHEN, CDR2 SYDVKM. The CDR3 is 16 amino acids. Deletions cut 6 bases from V and 7 bases from J, with 23 bases between. The CDR3 region has the DNA TGTGCCAGCAGCCCGTTGGCGGCAGGGCTGTCGCATACGCAGTATTTT. Translated, it gives CASSPLAAGLSHTQYF.

On this clone: Other DNA sequences in the sample encode the same CDR3. The chain uses TRBV2 and TRBJ2-1; TRBD1 matches 10 bases. The CDR3 contains 14 residues. V shed 6 bases and J 2 bases; nucleotides not matched to a gene: 1. Per the germline V gene, CDR1 is SNHLY and CDR2 is FYNNEI. The CDR3, as DNA: TGTGCCAGCAGGGGACAGGGGACCTACAATGAGCAGTTCTTC. Encoded protein: CASRGQGTYNEQFF.

The chain links TRBV28 to TRBJ1-4; 7 bases match TRBD1. This CDR3 has 14 residues. Germline-derived CDR1 and CDR2 are MDHEN and SYDVKM. V lost 5 bases, J lost 10 bases, and 10 bases stayed unmatched. CDR3 sequence: CASSRQGLRGKLFF. CDR3 in DNA: TGTGCCAGCAGTCGACAGGGCCTCCGGGGAAAACTGTTTTTT.

This rearrangement joins TRBV28 to TRBJ1-4; 7 bases are shared with TRBD1. Germline CDR1 MDHEN, CDR2 SYDVKM. CDR3 length equals 13 residues. V trimming: 10 bases; J trimming: 4 bases; junction bases outside the gene matches: 6. CDR3 DNA: TGTGCCACCACGGGACAGCTTAATGAAAAACTGTTTTTT. Its translation: CATTGQLNEKLFF.